These 26 T cell receptor beta chains came from one sample sequenced in a study of blood T cell repertoires in COVID-19. This table comes from immunoSEQ multiplex PCR, and its TCRdb copy is limited to in-frame clones, with some not included. Among 60,000 to 70,000 clones, roughly 90% were seen once, and the ten largest hold over 0.95%. Sequences were obtained from peripheral blood. The receptors were sampled from a woman in her sixties with acute or convalescent COVID-19.

The chain has TRBV19 and TRBJ2-2; no firm D call. CDR3 length: 12 amino acids. The germline V gene has CDR1 LNHDA and CDR2 SQIVND (reference sequence). V dropped 10 bases and J dropped 1 base, with 7 bases sitting between them. Here the CDR3 reads CATERNTGELFF. CDR3 sequence (DNA): TGTGCCACTGAGAGGAACACCGGGGAGCTGTTTTTT.

The chain uses TRBV5-1 and TRBJ2-5; the match to TRBD2 covers 7 bases. This CDR3 spans 16 amino acids. In germline, CDR1 is SGHRS, CDR2 YFSETQ. V lost 1 base to trimming and J lost 5 bases; unmatched junction nucleotides: 11. The CDR3 region has the DNA TGCGCCAGCAGCTTGAGAGCGAGCGGGAATGGGGAGACCCAGTACTTC. This codes for CASSLRASGNGETQYF.

This sequence joins TRBV18 and TRBJ1-3, with D perhaps matching TRBD1 (5 bases). CDR1 KGHSH and CDR2 LQKENI come from the germline V gene. The CDR3 has 17 residues. The germline V and J ends were trimmed by 5 bases and 4 bases, with 21 bases remaining between them. The CDR3 protein is CASSVQGSPNTGNTIYF. The CDR3 nucleotides are TGTGCCAGCTCAGTCCAGGGTTCCCCCAACACGGGAAACACCATATATTTT.

The chain links TRBV11-2 to TRBJ2-1; TRBD2 matches 10 bases. This CDR3 spans 15 amino acids. Trimming at V came to 2 bases and at J to 9 bases, leaving 7 bases not matched to a gene. Germline values: CDR1 SGHAT, CDR2 FQNNGV. CDR3 in amino acids: CASSLSGGALGEQFF. The CDR3 nucleotides read TGTGCCAGCAGCTTAAGCGGGGGGGCCCTTGGTGAGCAGTTCTTC.

The chain recombines TRBV5-1 with TRBJ1-4; tentative D call: TRBD1 (5 bases). The V and J ends lost 3 bases and 8 bases respectively, with 20 bases between them. The germline gives CDR1 SGHRS, CDR2 YFSETQ. The CDR3 is 16 residues long. DNA for the CDR3: TGCGCCAGCAGCTCCATGGGTTCCAGGGCGGGGGAAAAACTGTTTTTT. This codes for CASSSMGSRAGEKLFF.

This chain connects TRBV3-1 (or the pseudogene TRBV3-2) to TRBJ2-5; 10 positions match TRBD2. Germline CDR1 is LGHDT and CDR2 is YNNKEL (reference sequence). The ends lost 3 bases at V and 7 bases at J; junction bases unmatched: 11. The CDR3 has 16 amino acids. The CDR3 bases are TGTGCCAGCAGCCAGGTAGCGGGGGGCGGAAGGGGGACCCAGTACTTC. The encoded protein is CASSQVAGGGRGTQYF.

This chain's CDR3 is CASSLSLRGTEAFF. Here the CDR3 DNA reads TGTGCCAGCAGTTTATCCCTCAGGGGCACTGAAGCTTTCTTT. The chain recombines TRBV28 with TRBJ1-1; possibly TRBD1 for D (6 bases). V shed 1 base and J shed 4 bases, with 10 bases lying between them. CDR1 is MDHEN and CDR2 is SYDVKM in the germline V gene. CDR3 length equals 14 residues.

This clone was observed a single time. V is TRBV7-2 and J is TRBJ2-5; 11 nucleotides align to TRBD2. The CDR3 is 16 amino acids. Germline-derived CDR1 and CDR2 are SGHTA and FQGNSA. Germline trimming cut 1 base from V and 5 bases from J; bases unmatched to any gene: 6. In DNA form, the CDR3 reads TGTGCCAGCAGCTTAGAAGGGACTAGCGGTGGGGAGACCCAGTACTTC. Its translation is CASSLEGTSGGETQYF.

The chain joins TRBV6-1 to TRBJ2-7; a possible D gene is TRBD1 (6 bases). Germline lookup yields CDR1 MNHNS and CDR2 SASEGT. V lost 6 bases and J 6 bases, leaving 18 bases between the germline ends. This CDR3 spans 14 amino acids. The CDR3 sequence is CASRRDTGVGEQYV. Written as DNA, the CDR3 is TGTGCCAGCAGACGGGACACCGGTGTCGGCGAGCAGTACGTC.

The chain has TRBV5-4 and TRBJ2-3, with 10 bases fitting TRBD2. The CDR3 loop spans 15 amino acids. The V segment lost 4 bases and the J segment 4 bases; nucleotides outside the gene matches: 6. Per the germline V gene, CDR1 is SGHNT and CDR2 is YYREEE (reference sequence). CDR3 bases: TGTGCCAGCAGCCTAAGCAGCGGGGGGGCAGATACGCAGTATTTT. It translates to CASSLSSGGADTQYF.

The count of this clone is one. The chain combines TRBV7-7 with TRBJ2-2; 7 bases fit TRBD2. CDR1 is SSHAT and CDR2 is FNYEAQ in the germline V gene (reference sequence). Trimming at V came to 5 bases and at J to 7 bases, leaving 7 bases not matched to a gene. The CDR3 length is 14 residues. The CDR3 coding sequence is TGTGCCAGCAGCCCCTGGGGGGGGATCGGGGAGCTGTTTTTT. Translated, it gives CASSPWGGIGELFF. Drawing the rest from reference TRBV7-7 and TRBJ2-2, the complete variable domain is GAGVSQSPRYKVTKRGQDVTLRCDPISSHATLYWYQQALGQGPEFLTYFNYEAQPDKSGLPSDRFSAERPEGSISTLTIQRTEQRDSAMYRCASSPWGGIGELFFGEGSRLTVL.

The chain uses TRBV30 and TRBJ1-1; weak D call: TRBD1 (5 bases). The V end lost 0 bases, the J end lost 2 bases, and 16 bases lay between the germline ends. Germline V gene lookup returns CDR1 GTSNPN and CDR2 SVGIG (reference sequence). The CDR3 is made up of 16 amino acids. Written as DNA, the CDR3 is TGTGCCTGGAGTGTACGTACAAGACAGCTAAACACTGAAGCTTTCTTT. The encoded protein is CAWSVRTRQLNTEAFF.

This clone was recorded once. This chain connects TRBV6-5 to TRBJ2-3, with 8 positions matching TRBD2. The germline CDR1 and CDR2 sequences are MNHEY and SVGAGI. The CDR3 spans 15 residues. The V and J ends lost 6 bases and 1 base, in that order; junction bases with no gene match: 6. The CDR3 sequence is CASSRRTSRTDTQYF. The CDR3 bases are TGTGCCAGCAGCCGACGGACTAGCCGCACAGATACGCAGTATTTT.

The V gene is TRBV2, the J gene TRBJ2-3, with 9 bases lining up with TRBD1. With 1 base clipped from V and 2 bases from J, the junction kept 7 bases outside the gene matches. CDR3 length equals 17 residues. Per germline, CDR1 SNHLY and CDR2 FYNNEI. This CDR3 reads CASSEVLRQGDTDTQYF. CDR3 DNA sequence: TGTGCCAGCAGTGAAGTCCTGAGACAGGGGGACACAGATACGCAGTATTTT.

V gene TRBV7-9 combines with J gene TRBJ2-7, with 7 bases lining up with TRBD2. The CDR3 runs 17 residues. The V gene end was trimmed by 1 base and the J gene end by 5 bases; junction bases not matched to a gene: 14. Germline V gene data show CDR1 as SEHNR and CDR2 as FQNEAQ (reference sequence). The CDR3 sequence: CASSLGGGWLWADEQYV. Here the CDR3 DNA reads TGTGCCAGCAGCTTAGGCGGGGGTTGGCTTTGGGCGGACGAGCAGTACGTC.

The J gene is TRBJ2-2, the V gene TRBV5-1; D gene uncertain. V dropped 1 base and J dropped 5 bases, with 15 bases sitting between them. This CDR3 contains 16 residues. CDR1 is SGHRS and CDR2 is YFSETQ in the germline V gene. CDR3 amino acids: CASSLIVAGGTGELFF. The CDR3 bases are TGCGCCAGCAGCTTGATTGTGGCAGGTGGAACCGGGGAGCTGTTTTTT. Drawing the rest from reference TRBV5-1 and TRBJ2-2, the complete variable domain is KAGVTQTPRYLIKTRGQQVTLSCSPISGHRSVSWYQQTPGQGLQFLFEYFSETQRNKGNFPGRFSGRQFSNSRSEMNVSTLELGDSALYLCASSLIVAGGTGELFFGEGSRLTVL.

The chain links TRBV6-2 or TRBV6-3 to TRBJ2-7; 10 bases are a match to TRBD1. The V gene end was trimmed by 0 bases and the J gene end by 5 bases; junction bases not matched to a gene: 4. CDR1 and CDR2 from the germline V gene are MNHEY and SVGEGT. This CDR3 spans 15 amino acids. CDR3 protein: CASSYSGTGAHEQYV. Here the CDR3 DNA reads TGTGCCAGCAGTTACTCGGGGACAGGGGCCCACGAGCAGTACGTC.

This sequence joins TRBV6-1 and TRBJ2-3; perhaps TRBD1 as D (6 bases). Trimming removed 0 bases from V and 7 bases from J, with 14 bases in between. This CDR3 spans 15 amino acids. Germline CDR1 MNHNS, CDR2 SASEGT. CDR3 amino acids: CASSEAGTLDHTQYF. The CDR3 DNA reads as TGTGCCAGCAGTGAAGCCGGGACACTTGACCATACGCAGTATTTT.

The rearrangement joins TRBV12-5 to TRBJ1-1; 8 bases are shared with TRBD1. Looked up from germline, CDR1 is LGHNT and CDR2 is FRNRAP. The length of the CDR3 is 13 residues. After removal of 3 bases from V and 4 bases from J, the junction contained 1 base not matched to a gene. CDR3 in amino acids: CASGFTGGTEAFF. CDR3 DNA sequence: TGTGCTAGTGGTTTCACAGGGGGCACTGAAGCTTTCTTT.

This clone was seen a handful of times. The rearrangement links TRBV9 to TRBJ1-2; D is unclear. CDR1 SGDLS and CDR2 YYNGEE come from the germline V gene. CDR3 length: 13 amino acids. Trimming stripped 4 bases from V and 6 bases from J, with 13 bases between. The CDR3 region has the DNA TGTGCCAGCAGCCTGGACGGACTGAATGGCTACACCTTC. Its protein product is CASSLDGLNGYTF.

The V and J genes are TRBV10-1 and TRBJ2-2; no clear D. The V end was cut by 3 bases, the J end by 3 bases, with 11 bases between. Germline CDR1 is WNHNN and CDR2 is SYGVQD (reference sequence). This CDR3 is 15 amino acids long. CDR3 protein: CASSDPRTYTGELFF. The CDR3 DNA reads TGCGCCAGCAGTGATCCCAGAACCTACACCGGGGAGCTGTTTTTT.

V usage is TRBV27 and J usage is TRBJ1-1; the match to TRBD1 covers 8 bases. The CDR3 runs to 15 residues. The V and J ends lost 5 bases and 7 bases, in that order; junction bases with no gene match: 12. The germline V gene has CDR1 MNHEY and CDR2 SMNVEV (reference sequence). CDR3 nucleotide sequence: TGTGCCAGCAGTCCCCGGTTTACAGGGGGGGGTGAAGCTTTCTTT. Its translation: CASSPRFTGGGEAFF.

The chain uses TRBV5-1 and TRBJ2-1; 7 positions match TRBD2. Germline CDR1 reads SGHRS; CDR2 reads YFSETQ. Trimming removed 2 bases from V and 10 bases from J; junction bases left unmatched: 9. CDR3 length: 14 residues. The CDR3 sequence: CASSLWEGIGEQFF. The CDR3 region has the DNA TGCGCCAGCAGCTTATGGGAGGGGATCGGGGAGCAGTTCTTC.

This chain connects TRBV18 to TRBJ2-2; D may be TRBD1 (6 bases). The CDR3 is 17 amino acids. V dropped 10 bases and J dropped 0 bases, with 21 bases sitting between them. Germline CDR1 is KGHSH and CDR2 is LQKENI. DNA of the CDR3: TGTGCCAACTCGCTCCGGGACACAACGACGAACACCGGGGAGCTGTTTTTT. Its protein is CANSLRDTTTNTGELFF. The variable domain in full, with the rest retrieved from reference TRBV18 and TRBJ2-2, is NAGVMQNPRHLVRRRGQEARLRCSPMKGHSHVYWYRQLPEEGLKFMVYLQKENIIDESGMPKERFSAEFPKEGPSILRIQQVVRGDSAAYFCANSLRDTTTNTGELFFGEGSRLTVL.

CDR3 protein: CASRPITGELFF. The CDR3 DNA reads as TGTGCCAGCAGACCTATCACCGGGGAGCTGTTTTTT. The chain links TRBV6-6 to TRBJ2-2; no clear D gene. Germline lookup yields CDR1 MNHNY and CDR2 SVGAGI (reference sequence). The length of the CDR3 is 12 residues. The germline V and J ends were trimmed by 6 bases and 4 bases, with 6 bases remaining between them.

This chain connects TRBV18 to TRBJ1-6; possibly TRBD1 for D (6 bases). The CDR3 length is 15 residues. Germline loops: CDR1 KGHSH, CDR2 LQKENI. V was pared by 2 bases and J by 8 bases, with 13 bases between. The CDR3 loop is CASSPSSRGDSPLHF. In DNA, the CDR3 is TGTGCCAGCTCACCATCGTCCAGGGGAGATTCACCCCTCCACTTT.